This T cell receptor (beta chain) was recorded in a study of blood T cell repertoires in COVID-19. This clone has more than one count but fewer than ten. Some clones are missing from TCRdb's copy, which holds only in-frame ones; the method was immunoSEQ multiplex PCR. The sample records roughly 41,000 clones, around 90% being singletons. The sequenced sample was peripheral blood. This TCR was sampled from a man aged 55 to 70 with active or convalescent COVID-19.

In DNA, the CDR3 is TGTGCCAGCTCACCCCAACCGACAGGGAGAGGCTATGGCTACACCTTC. Its translation is CASSPQPTGRGYGYTF. This chain uses TRBV18 with TRBJ1-2; 7 bases line up with TRBD1. Germline lookup yields CDR1 KGHSH and CDR2 LQKENI. The CDR3 sequence is 16 residues long. Trimming took 3 bases from V and 4 from J; bases not matched to a gene: 11.